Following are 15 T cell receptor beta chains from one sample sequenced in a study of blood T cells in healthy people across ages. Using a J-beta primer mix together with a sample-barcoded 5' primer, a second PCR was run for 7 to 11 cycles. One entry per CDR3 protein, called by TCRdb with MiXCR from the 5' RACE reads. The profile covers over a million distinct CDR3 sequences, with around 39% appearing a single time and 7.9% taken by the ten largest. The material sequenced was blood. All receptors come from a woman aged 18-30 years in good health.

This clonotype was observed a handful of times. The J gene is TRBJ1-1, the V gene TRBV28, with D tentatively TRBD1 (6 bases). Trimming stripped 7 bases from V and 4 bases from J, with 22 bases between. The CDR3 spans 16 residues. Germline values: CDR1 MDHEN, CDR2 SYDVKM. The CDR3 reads CASNLSGGGLGTEAFF. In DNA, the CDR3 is TGTGCCAGCAACTTATCTGGGGGGGGGCTCGGCACTGAAGCTTTCTTT.

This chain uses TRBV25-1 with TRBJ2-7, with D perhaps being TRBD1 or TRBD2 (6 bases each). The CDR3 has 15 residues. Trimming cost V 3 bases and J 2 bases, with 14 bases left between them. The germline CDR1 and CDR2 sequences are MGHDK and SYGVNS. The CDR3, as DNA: TGTGCCAGCAGTGAGATGACGGGGGCCACCTACGAGCAGTACTTC. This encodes CASSEMTGATYEQYF.

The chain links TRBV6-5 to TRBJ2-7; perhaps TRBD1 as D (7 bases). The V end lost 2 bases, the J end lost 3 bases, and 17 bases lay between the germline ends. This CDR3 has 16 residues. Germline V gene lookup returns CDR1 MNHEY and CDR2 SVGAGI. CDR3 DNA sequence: TGTGCCAGCAGTTACCTCTCCGGGGGACAGCTCTACGAGCAGTACTTC. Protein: CASSYLSGGQLYEQYF.

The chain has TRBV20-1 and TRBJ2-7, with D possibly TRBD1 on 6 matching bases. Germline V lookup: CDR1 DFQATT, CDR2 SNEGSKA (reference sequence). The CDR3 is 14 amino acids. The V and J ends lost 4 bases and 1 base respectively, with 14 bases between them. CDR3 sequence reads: CSAKGRTASYEQYF. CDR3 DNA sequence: TGCAGTGCTAAGGGCCGGACAGCTTCCTACGAGCAGTACTTC.

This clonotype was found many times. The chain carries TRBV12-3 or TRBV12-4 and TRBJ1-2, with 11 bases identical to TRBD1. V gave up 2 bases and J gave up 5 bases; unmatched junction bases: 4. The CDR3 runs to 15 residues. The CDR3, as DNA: TGTGCCAGCAGTTTATCCGGGACAGGGGGATATGGCTACACCTTC. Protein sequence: CASSLSGTGGYGYTF.

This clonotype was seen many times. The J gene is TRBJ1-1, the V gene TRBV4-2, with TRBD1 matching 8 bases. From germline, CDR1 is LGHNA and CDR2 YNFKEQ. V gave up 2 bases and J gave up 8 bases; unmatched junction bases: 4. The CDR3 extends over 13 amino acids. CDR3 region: CASSQRTGREAFF. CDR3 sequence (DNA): TGTGCCAGCAGCCAACGGACAGGGCGGGAAGCTTTCTTT.

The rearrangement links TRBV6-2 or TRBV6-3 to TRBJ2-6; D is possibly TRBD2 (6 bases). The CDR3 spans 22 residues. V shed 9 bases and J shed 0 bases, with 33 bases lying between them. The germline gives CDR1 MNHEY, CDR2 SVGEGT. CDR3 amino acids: CASTSRWPRGTEVTSGANVLTF. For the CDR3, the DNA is TGTGCCAGTACCTCCCGATGGCCCCGGGGGACGGAGGTAACCTCTGGGGCCAACGTCCTGACTTTC.

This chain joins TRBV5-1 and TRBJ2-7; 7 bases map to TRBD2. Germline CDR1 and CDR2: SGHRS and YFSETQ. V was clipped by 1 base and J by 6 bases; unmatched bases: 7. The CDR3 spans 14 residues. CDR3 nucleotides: TGCGCCAGCAGCTTGAACGCGGGGGTCGGCGAGCAGTACTTC. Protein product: CASSLNAGVGEQYF. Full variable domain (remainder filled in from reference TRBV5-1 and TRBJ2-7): KAGVTQTPRYLIKTRGQQVTLSCSPISGHRSVSWYQQTPGQGLQFLFEYFSETQRNKGNFPGRFSGRQFSNSRSEMNVSTLELGDSALYLCASSLNAGVGEQYFGPGTRLTVT.

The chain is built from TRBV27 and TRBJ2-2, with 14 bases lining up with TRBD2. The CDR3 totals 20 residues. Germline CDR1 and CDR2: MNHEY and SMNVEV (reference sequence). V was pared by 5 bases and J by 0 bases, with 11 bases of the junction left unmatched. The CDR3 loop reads CASSPQSRTSGGPNTGELFF. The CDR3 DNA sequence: TGTGCCAGCAGTCCCCAGTCCCGGACTAGCGGGGGGCCGAACACCGGGGAGCTGTTTTTT.

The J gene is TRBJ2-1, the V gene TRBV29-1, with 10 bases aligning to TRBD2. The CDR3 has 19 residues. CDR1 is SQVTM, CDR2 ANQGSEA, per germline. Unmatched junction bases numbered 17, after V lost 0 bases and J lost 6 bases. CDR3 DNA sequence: TGCAGCGTTGAAGATCTTGGGGCGAGAAGCGGGAGGGCCGTCAATGAGCAGTTCTTC. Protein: CSVEDLGARSGRAVNEQFF.

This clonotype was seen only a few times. For the CDR3, the DNA is TGCAGTGCTAGACCGGGACAGGGAAGCAATCAGCCCCAGCATTTT. Translating gives CSARPGQGSNQPQHF. This chain connects TRBV20-1 to TRBJ1-5; 9 bases are a match to TRBD1. Germline V gene lookup returns CDR1 DFQATT and CDR2 SNEGSKA (reference sequence). CDR3 length: 15 residues. After removal of 2 bases from V and 1 base from J, the junction contained 3 bases not matched to a gene.

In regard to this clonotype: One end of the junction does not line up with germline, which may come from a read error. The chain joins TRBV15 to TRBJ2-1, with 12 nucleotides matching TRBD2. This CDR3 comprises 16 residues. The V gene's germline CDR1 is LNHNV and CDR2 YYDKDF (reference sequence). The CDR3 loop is CATSRVPGLAGNEQFF. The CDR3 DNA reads TGCGCCACCAGCAGAGTCCCGGGACTAGCGGGCAATGAGCAGTTCTTC.

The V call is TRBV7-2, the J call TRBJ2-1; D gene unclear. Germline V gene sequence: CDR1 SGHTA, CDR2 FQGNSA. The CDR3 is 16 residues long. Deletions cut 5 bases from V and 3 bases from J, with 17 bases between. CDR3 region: CASSPPRQVNYNEQFF. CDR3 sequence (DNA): TGTGCCAGCAGCCCCCCGAGGCAGGTAAACTACAATGAGCAGTTCTTC.

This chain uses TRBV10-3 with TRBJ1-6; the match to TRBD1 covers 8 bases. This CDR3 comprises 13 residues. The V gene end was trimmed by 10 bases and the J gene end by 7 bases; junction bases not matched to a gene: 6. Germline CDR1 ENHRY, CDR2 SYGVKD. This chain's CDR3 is CATAGQENSPLHF. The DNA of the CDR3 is TGTGCCACCGCGGGACAGGAGAATTCACCCCTCCACTTT.

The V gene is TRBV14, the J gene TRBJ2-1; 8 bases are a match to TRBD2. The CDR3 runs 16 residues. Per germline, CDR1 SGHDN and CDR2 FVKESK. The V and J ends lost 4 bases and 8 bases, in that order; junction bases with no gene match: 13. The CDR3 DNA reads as TGTGCCAGCAGCCCCCAAATACGGACTAGCTTTGATGAGCAGTTCTTC. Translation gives CASSPQIRTSFDEQFF.